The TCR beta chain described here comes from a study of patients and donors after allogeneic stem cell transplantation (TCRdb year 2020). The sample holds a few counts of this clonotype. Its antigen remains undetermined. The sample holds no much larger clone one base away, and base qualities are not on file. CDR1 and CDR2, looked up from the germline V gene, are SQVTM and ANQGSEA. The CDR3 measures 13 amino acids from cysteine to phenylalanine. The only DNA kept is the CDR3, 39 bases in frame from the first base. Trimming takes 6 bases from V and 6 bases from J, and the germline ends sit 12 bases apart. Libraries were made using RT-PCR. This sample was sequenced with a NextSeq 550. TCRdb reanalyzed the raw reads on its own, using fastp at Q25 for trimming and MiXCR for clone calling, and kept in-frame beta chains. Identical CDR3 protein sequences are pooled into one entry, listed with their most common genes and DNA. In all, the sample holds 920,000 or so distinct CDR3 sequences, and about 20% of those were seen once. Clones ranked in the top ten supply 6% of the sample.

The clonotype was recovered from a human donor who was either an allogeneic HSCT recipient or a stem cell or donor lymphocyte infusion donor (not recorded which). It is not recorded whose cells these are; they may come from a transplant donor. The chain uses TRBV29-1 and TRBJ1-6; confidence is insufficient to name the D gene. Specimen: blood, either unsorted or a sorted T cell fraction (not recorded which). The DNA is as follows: TGCAGCGTCCGGAGGAGGATTAATTCACCCCTCCACTTT. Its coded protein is CSVRRRINSPLHF.